One and the same sample provided the 22 T cell receptor beta chains below, sequenced in a study of blood T cells in healthy people across ages. The use of a sample-barcoded 5' primer and a J-beta primer mix characterized a second PCR of roughly 6 to 11 cycles. TCRdb redid the calling of the 5' RACE reads with MiXCR, one entry per CDR3 protein. The sample yields around 990,000 distinct CDR3 sequences, almost 25% seen once. A further study also used this sample, focusing on T cells of mothers and their children.

Specimen: blood. The origin of the receptors is a girl aged 2-9 years in good health.

The V gene is TRBV5-5, the J gene TRBJ1-2; D unclear. V gave up 6 bases and J gave up 8 bases, with 23 bases separating them. This CDR3 is built from 15 residues. The germline V gene has CDR1 SGHKS and CDR2 YYEKEE (reference sequence). This CDR3 reads CASNGEPMYSGGYTF. In DNA, the CDR3 is TGTGCCAGCAACGGCGAACCAATGTACAGCGGAGGCTACACCTTC.

The chain is built from TRBV20-1 and TRBJ2-1; D perhaps matches TRBD2 (5 bases). The CDR3 sequence is 14 residues long. Germline values: CDR1 DFQATT, CDR2 SNEGSKA (reference sequence). V was pared by 2 bases and J by 3 bases, with 11 bases between. This CDR3 reads CSARPPSGYNEQFF. As DNA, the CDR3 is TGCAGTGCTAGACCACCCAGCGGCTACAATGAGCAGTTCTTC.

This sequence joins TRBV20-1 and TRBJ1-1; 10 bases line up with TRBD1. Germline V gene data show CDR1 as DFQATT and CDR2 as SNEGSKA (reference sequence). Trimming at V came to 0 bases and at J to 3 bases, leaving 10 bases not matched to a gene. CDR3 length: 17 amino acids. DNA of the CDR3: TGCAGTGCTAGAGATGGACTAGGACAGGGGGAGGACACTGAAGCTTTCTTT. Translated, it gives CSARDGLGQGEDTEAFF.

The chain is built from TRBV4-3 and TRBJ1-2; D gene unclear. The CDR3 covers 14 residues. Germline CDR1 LGHNA, CDR2 YSLEER. Trimming removed 0 bases from V and 4 bases from J, with 9 bases in between. The CDR3 nucleotides read TGCGCCAGCAGCCAAGACGGGCTTATCTATGGCTACACCTTC. Its translation: CASSQDGLIYGYTF.

This clonotype showed up just a few times. The chain carries TRBV29-1 and TRBJ2-5, with TRBD1 identical over 8 bases. The J call may be incorrect, as the DNA end agrees better with TRBJ2-7. Per the germline V gene, CDR1 is SQVTM and CDR2 is ANQGSEA. CDR3 length equals 13 residues. CDR3 amino acids: CSVRDRSSYEQYF. The CDR3 nucleotides read TGCAGCGTTAGGGACAGGAGCTCCTACGAGCAGTACTTC.

This clonotype was detected a few times. The chain employs TRBV18 and TRBJ2-2; a possible D gene is TRBD1 (7 bases). Germline V lookup: CDR1 KGHSH, CDR2 LQKENI. V was trimmed by 3 bases and J by 4 bases, leaving 12 bases between them. The CDR3 is made up of 15 amino acids. The CDR3 loop is CASSPGQEGTGELFF. For the CDR3, the DNA is TGTGCCAGCTCACCTGGACAGGAGGGCACCGGGGAGCTGTTTTTT.

This clonotype was observed a few times. The rearrangement links TRBV7-2 to TRBJ1-4; 7 bases align to TRBD1. Losses at the gene ends were 7 bases for V and 7 bases for J; bases not matched to a gene: 12. Germline V gives CDR1 SGHTA, CDR2 FQGNSA. The CDR3 is made up of 15 amino acids. The CDR3 is CASTEAGGVGEKLFF. CDR3 nucleotide sequence: TGTGCCAGCACCGAAGCAGGGGGGGTCGGTGAAAAACTGTTTTTT.

The chain combines TRBV10-1 with TRBJ2-7; 7 nucleotides agree with TRBD1. CDR1 and CDR2 (germline): WNHNN, SYGVQD (reference sequence). The trim removed 4 bases at V and 3 bases at J, leaving 9 bases unmatched. CDR3 length equals 15 residues. In nucleotides, the CDR3 is TGCGCCAGCAGTGGGGCCCGCGCAGGGGGCTACGAGCAGTACTTC. Its protein is CASSGARAGGYEQYF.

The rearrangement links TRBV6-5 to TRBJ1-2; D gene unclear. Germline V gives CDR1 MNHEY, CDR2 SVGAGI. The CDR3 extends over 13 amino acids. The germline V and J ends were trimmed by 2 bases and 4 bases, with 8 bases remaining between them. The CDR3 here is CASSYAQTYGYTF. The CDR3 DNA is TGTGCCAGCAGTTACGCGCAAACCTATGGCTACACCTTC.

This clonotype was seen a few times. V is TRBV7-2 and J is TRBJ1-2, with TRBD1 matching 7 bases. Germline values: CDR1 SGHTA, CDR2 FQGNSA. The CDR3 length is 14 residues. V lost 0 bases, J lost 4 bases, and 2 bases stayed unmatched. The CDR3 protein is CASSLAGQVYGYTF. For the CDR3, the DNA is TGTGCCAGCAGCTTAGCCGGACAGGTCTATGGCTACACCTTC.

This clonotype has just a few counts. V gene TRBV29-1 combines with J gene TRBJ1-1; no reliable D call. The CDR3 length is 12 residues. The V gene's germline CDR1 is SQVTM and CDR2 ANQGSEA. Trimming pared 2 bases from V and 2 bases from J, leaving 6 bases between. The chain's CDR3 is CSVEQFNTEAFF. Written as DNA, the CDR3 is TGCAGCGTTGAACAGTTTAACACTGAAGCTTTCTTT.

The gene calls are TRBV4-1 and TRBJ2-1; D remains unclear. Germline assignment: CDR1 MGHRA and CDR2 YSYEKL. This CDR3 has 13 amino acids. V lost 4 bases to trimming and J lost 8 bases, with 12 bases between them. CDR3 protein: CASSLWSFDEQFF. CDR3 sequence (DNA): TGCGCCAGCAGCCTTTGGAGTTTCGATGAGCAGTTCTTC.

The gene calls are TRBV7-2 and TRBJ2-7; D is perhaps TRBD1 or TRBD2 (5 bases each). V lost 5 bases, J lost 4 bases, and 18 bases lay in between. Germline V gene data show CDR1 as SGHTA and CDR2 as FQGNSA. The CDR3 is 15 amino acids. The CDR3 region is CASSASSPGPYEQYF. In nucleotides, the CDR3 is TGTGCCAGCAGCGCATCCTCGCCGGGACCGTACGAGCAGTACTTC.

The chain is built from TRBV12-3 or TRBV12-4 and TRBJ1-1; 7 nucleotides match TRBD1. Trimming took 5 bases from V and 0 from J; bases not matched to a gene: 3. The CDR3 has 14 residues. The CDR3 region has the DNA TGTGCCAGCAGTCAGGGGGTCATGAACACTGAAGCTTTCTTT. Protein sequence: CASSQGVMNTEAFF.

The chain has TRBV12-3 or TRBV12-4 and TRBJ2-5; perhaps TRBD1 as D (6 bases). The DNA matches TRBJ2-1 better at its end, which makes the J call doubtful. This CDR3 has 12 amino acids. CDR3 in DNA: TGTGCCAGCAGTAGCGATCAGGGGAGGCAGTTCTTC. This translates into CASSSDQGRQFF.

The chain recombines TRBV28 with TRBJ2-7; D possibly uses TRBD1 or TRBD2 (6 bases each). In germline, CDR1 is MDHEN, CDR2 SYDVKM. This CDR3 comprises 15 residues. V lost 6 bases and J 7 bases, leaving 22 bases between the germline ends. CDR3: CASSSEGRGRREQYF. CDR3 in DNA: TGTGCCAGCAGCTCGGAGGGACGGGGGCGGCGGGAGCAGTACTTC.

This clonotype was observed a few times. Since no conserved phenylalanine or tryptophan closes the CDR3, a read error is the likely cause. The chain carries TRBV11-2 and TRBJ2-4; possibly TRBD2 for D (6 bases). CDR1 and CDR2 from the germline V gene are SGHAT and FQNNGV. V gave up 3 bases and J gave up 2 bases, with 8 bases separating them. CDR3 length: 14 amino acids. CDR3 nucleotides: TGTGCCAGCAGCTTCGGGGGAACCAAAAACATTCAGTACCTC. This gives the protein CASSFGGTKNIQYL.

This clonotype was counted a single time. The chain links TRBV29-1 to TRBJ2-5; D is perhaps TRBD2 (6 bases). Germline CDR1 and CDR2: SQVTM and ANQGSEA. V shed 7 bases and J shed 3 bases, with 12 bases lying between them. This CDR3 has 12 amino acids. CDR3 coding DNA: TGCAGCGCCGAGGGACTGGAAGAGACCCAGTACTTC. Protein product: CSAEGLEETQYF.

This clonotype has more than one count but fewer than ten. The chain couples TRBV2 to TRBJ2-7; TRBD1 aligns across 7 bases. J gave up 0 bases and V 6 bases, and 5 bases lay outside the gene matches. CDR1 is SNHLY, CDR2 FYNNEI, per germline. The CDR3 is 14 residues long. CDR3 in amino acids: CASRARDSSYEQYF. CDR3 sequence (DNA): TGTGCCAGCAGAGCCCGGGACAGCTCCTACGAGCAGTACTTC.

This clonotype was detected only a few times. This sequence joins TRBV6-1 and TRBJ1-5, with unresolved D. V was shortened by 9 bases and J by 3 bases, with 15 bases between the two germline ends. This CDR3 is built from 14 residues. Germline CDR1 and CDR2: MNHNS and SASEGT. The CDR3 DNA follows: TGTGCCAGTTGGGGTCAGGTTAACAATCAGCCCCAGCATTTT. It codes for CASWGQVNNQPQHF.

The V gene is TRBV29-1, the J gene TRBJ2-5; 7 bases are shared with TRBD2. The tail of the sequence fits TRBJ2-1 better, so the J call may be wrong. This CDR3 region has 14 residues. Germline V gene lookup returns CDR1 SQVTM and CDR2 ANQGSEA. The chain's CDR3 is CSVEPGLEMAEQFF. The CDR3 nucleotides are TGCAGCGTTGAACCAGGACTAGAAATGGCTGAGCAGTTCTTC.

This clonotype was counted a few times. The V and J genes are TRBV7-9 and TRBJ2-1; possibly TRBD1 for D (6 bases). V lost 8 bases to trimming and J lost 3 bases, with 17 bases between them. The germline V gene has CDR1 SEHNR and CDR2 FQNEAQ (reference sequence). This CDR3 is built from 15 residues. The CDR3 here is CASEETGPFYNEQFF. CDR3 in DNA: TGTGCCAGCGAAGAGACAGGACCATTCTACAATGAGCAGTTCTTC.